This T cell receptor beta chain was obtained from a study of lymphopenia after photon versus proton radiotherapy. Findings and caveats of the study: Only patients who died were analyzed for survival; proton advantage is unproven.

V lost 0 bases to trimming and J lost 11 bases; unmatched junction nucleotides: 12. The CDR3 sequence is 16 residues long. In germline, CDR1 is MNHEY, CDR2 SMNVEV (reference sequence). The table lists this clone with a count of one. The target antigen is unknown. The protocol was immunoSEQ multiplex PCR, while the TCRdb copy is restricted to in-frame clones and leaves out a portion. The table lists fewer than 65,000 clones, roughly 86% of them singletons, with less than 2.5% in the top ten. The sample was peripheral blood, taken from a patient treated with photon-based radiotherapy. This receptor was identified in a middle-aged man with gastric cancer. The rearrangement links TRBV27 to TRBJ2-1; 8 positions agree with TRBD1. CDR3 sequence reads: CASSLSRQGLSIKQFF. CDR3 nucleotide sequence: TGTGCCAGCAGTTTATCCCGACAGGGGCTATCAATTAAGCAGTTCTTC.